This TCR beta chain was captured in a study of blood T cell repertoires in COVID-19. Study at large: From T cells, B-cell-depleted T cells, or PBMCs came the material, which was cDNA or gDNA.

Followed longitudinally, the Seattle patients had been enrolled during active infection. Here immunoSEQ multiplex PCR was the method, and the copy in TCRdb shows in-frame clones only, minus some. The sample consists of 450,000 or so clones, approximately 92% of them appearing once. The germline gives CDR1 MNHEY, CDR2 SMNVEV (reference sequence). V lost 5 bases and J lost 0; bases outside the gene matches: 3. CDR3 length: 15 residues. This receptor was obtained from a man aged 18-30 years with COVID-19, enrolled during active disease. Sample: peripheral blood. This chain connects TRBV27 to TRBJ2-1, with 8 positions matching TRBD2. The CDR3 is CASSIGTSSYNEQFF. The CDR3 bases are TGTGCCAGCAGTATCGGGACTAGCTCCTACAATGAGCAGTTCTTC.